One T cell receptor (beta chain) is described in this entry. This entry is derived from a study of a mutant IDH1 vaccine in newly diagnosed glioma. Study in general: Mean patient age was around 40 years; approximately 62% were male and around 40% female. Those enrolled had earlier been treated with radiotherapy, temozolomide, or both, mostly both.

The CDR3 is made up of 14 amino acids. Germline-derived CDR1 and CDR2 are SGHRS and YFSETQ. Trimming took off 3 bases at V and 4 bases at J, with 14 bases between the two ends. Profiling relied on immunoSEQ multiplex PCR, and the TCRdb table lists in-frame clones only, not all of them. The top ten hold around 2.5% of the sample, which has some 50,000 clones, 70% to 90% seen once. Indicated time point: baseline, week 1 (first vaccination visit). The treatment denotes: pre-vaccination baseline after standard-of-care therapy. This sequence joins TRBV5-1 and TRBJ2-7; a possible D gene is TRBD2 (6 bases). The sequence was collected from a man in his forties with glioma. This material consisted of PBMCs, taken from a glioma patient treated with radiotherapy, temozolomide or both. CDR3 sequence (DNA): TGCGCCAGCAGCTCCTCGACTAGAACATACGAGCAGTACTTC. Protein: CASSSSTRTYEQYF.